This TCR beta chain emerged from a study of T cells in tuberculosis. Study-level background: A South African cohort included IGRA-negative adolescents, latently infected IGRA-positive adolescents and adults with active tuberculosis.

Documented time point: new active TB diagnosis, blood taken before or within 7 days of starting treatment. CDR3 size: 16 residues. Germline CDR1 and CDR2: SGHDT and YYEEEE. Trimming stripped 4 bases from V and 1 base from J, with 18 bases between. Repertoires were generated with immunoSEQ multiplex PCR, while TCRdb's copy carries only in-frame clones and drops some. This table has tens of thousands of clones, approximately 93% appearing once. The chain recombines TRBV5-6 with TRBJ2-7, with a weak D call TRBD2 (5 bases). This material consisted of PBMCs, taken at tuberculosis diagnosis. The clonotype comes from an adult with tuberculosis. The CDR3 DNA reads as TGTGCCAGCAGCCCCAGGCGGGTTTCCGTTTCCTACGAGCAGTACTTC. Its translation: CASSPRRVSVSYEQYF.